This T cell receptor beta chain originates from a study of blood T cell repertoires in COVID-19. On the study more broadly: Both acute and convalescent COVID-19 samples were obtained from the United States, Italy and Spain. T cells, B-cell-depleted T cells, or PBMCs provided the cDNA or gDNA that served as material.

Germline-derived CDR1 and CDR2 are SGHRS and YFSETQ. Trimming removed 5 bases from V and 6 bases from J; junction bases left unmatched: 7. The CDR3 loop spans 14 amino acids. Study processing details: Estimated nucleated cell counts came from reference gene primer amplification. The repertoire was sequenced with immunoSEQ multiplex PCR; TCRdb's copy has only in-frame clones and lacks some. V and J calls and clone size are copied from that table; D and trimming were computed from the DNA. The sample includes some 250,000 clones, about 68% seen only once; the top ten take about 3.5%. This TCR was recovered from a woman of 80 years or more with acute or convalescent COVID-19. This rearrangement joins TRBV5-1 to TRBJ2-1, with 8 bases aligning to TRBD2. Sequencing was performed on peripheral blood. CDR3 DNA sequence: TGCGCCAGCAGGTTTTCGGGAGGGCCCAATGAGCAGTTCTTC. Its translation: CASRFSGGPNEQFF.